Sequencing of this T cell receptor beta chain was carried out in a study of T cell repertoires in cytomegalovirus infection. TCRdb ran MiXCR on the reads and lists one entry per CDR3 protein. The table lists about 770,000 distinct CDR3 sequences, about 28% of them singletons, with about 12% in the top ten. This clonotype was counted ten times or more. Its matching antigen is unknown. CDR1 and CDR2 from the germline V gene are SGHVS and FNYEAQ. The CDR3 spans 12 residues. The V end lost 10 bases, the J end lost 2 bases, and 11 bases lay between the germline ends. The sample consisted of cultured CD8+ T cells from PBMCs, taken from culture after CMV antigen stimulation. The TCR was taken from a human donor in good health (CMV status not recorded). Some clones in this sample may be carry-over from other donors' samples. The chain joins TRBV7-6 to TRBJ2-5; D unresolved. Written as DNA, the CDR3 is TGTGCCACCGGAAATGTGCAAGAGACCCAGTACTTC. This encodes CATGNVQETQYF.